The 24 T cell receptor beta chains below come from one sample, sequenced in a study of T cell responses to AZD1222 COVID-19 vaccine. The table came from immunoSEQ multiplex PCR; TCRdb's copy has only in-frame clones and leaves some out. The sample shows approximately 190,000 clones, 80% to 95% of them seen only once. Sequenced material: peripheral blood, taken 28 days after the second AZD1222 dose. These receptors originate from an adult who received the AZD1222 COVID-19 vaccine.

V is TRBV14 and J is TRBJ1-2; no clear D. Germline loops: CDR1 SGHDN, CDR2 FVKESK. The germline V and J ends were trimmed by 3 bases and 8 bases, with 13 bases remaining between them. The CDR3 has 13 amino acids. CDR3 DNA: TGTGCCAGCAGCCAGACCGAGACGTCAGGCTACACCTTC. Protein sequence: CASSQTETSGYTF.

This sequence joins TRBV5-1 and TRBJ2-1; 11 bases align to TRBD2. The CDR3 has 19 residues. The J segment lost 0 bases and the V segment lost 4 bases, leaving 12 bases of the junction unmatched. Germline CDR1 SGHRS, CDR2 YFSETQ. The CDR3 reads CASSPGASGGFSSYNEQFF. DNA of the CDR3: TGCGCCAGCAGCCCCGGGGCTAGCGGGGGGTTCAGCTCCTACAATGAGCAGTTCTTC.

The chain combines TRBV10-2 with TRBJ2-5; D is perhaps TRBD1 or TRBD2 (5 bases each). Trimming cost V 9 bases and J 7 bases, with 18 bases left between them. Germline CDR1 and CDR2: WSHSY and SAAADI. This CDR3 comprises 13 residues. The CDR3 DNA reads as TGCGCCAGTGGGCCAACCCGAGGGGTGACCCAGTACTTC. It is translated as CASGPTRGVTQYF.

V usage is TRBV3-1 (or the pseudogene TRBV3-2) and J usage is TRBJ1-3; TRBD1 aligns across 7 bases. Trimming at V came to 4 bases and at J to 7 bases, leaving 10 bases not matched to a gene. Germline V lookup: CDR1 LGHDT, CDR2 YNNKEL (reference sequence). This CDR3 region has 15 residues. CDR3 residues: CASSRTTGIRNTIYF. DNA for the CDR3: TGTGCCAGCAGCCGTACGACAGGGATTCGTAACACCATATATTTT.

This clone was observed once. The V and J genes are TRBV9 and TRBJ1-2; no definite D call. The CDR3 runs to 17 residues. Germline V gene lookup returns CDR1 SGDLS and CDR2 YYNGEE. V was cut by 0 bases and J by 8 bases, with 23 bases left in between. CDR3 sequence (DNA): TGTGCCAGCAGCGTAGAGGCGGTGAGAACACCCGGTGGCGGCTACACCTTC. This gives the protein CASSVEAVRTPGGGYTF.

The chain has TRBV30 and TRBJ1-3; no clear D. There are 14 residues in the CDR3. Trimming took 0 bases from V and 0 from J, leaving 6 bases between them. Per the germline V gene, CDR1 is GTSNPN and CDR2 is SVGIG (reference sequence). DNA of the CDR3: TGTGCCTGGAGTGTCGGCGGCTCTGGAAACACCATATATTTT. Protein: CAWSVGGSGNTIYF.

This chain joins TRBV12-3 or TRBV12-4 and TRBJ1-6; no reliable D call. Between the trimmed V and J ends, which lost 5 bases and 10 bases, there was a span of 9 bases. The CDR3 is made up of 12 amino acids. The CDR3 coding sequence is TGTGCCAGCAGTCTCCCGGGCTCACCCCTCCACTTT. Encoded protein: CASSLPGSPLHF.

This chain connects TRBV6-1 to TRBJ1-2; 9 bases are a match to TRBD1. The CDR3 is made up of 15 amino acids. V lost 1 base, J lost 4 bases, and 4 bases stayed unmatched. Germline CDR1 is MNHNS and CDR2 is SASEGT. The CDR3 reads CASSEEGTGTYGYTF. The CDR3 DNA sequence: TGTGCCAGCAGTGAAGAAGGGACAGGGACCTATGGCTACACCTTC.

The CDR3 DNA is TGTGCCAGCTCACTACAGGGGGCTAGCACAGATACGCAGTATTTT. Its protein product is CASSLQGASTDTQYF. V gene TRBV18 combines with J gene TRBJ2-3, with 9 nucleotides matching TRBD1. The V segment lost 4 bases and the J segment 0 bases; nucleotides outside the gene matches: 2. The CDR3 consists of 15 residues. Germline values: CDR1 KGHSH, CDR2 LQKENI. Variable domain in full (rest from reference TRBV18 and TRBJ2-3): NAGVMQNPRHLVRRRGQEARLRCSPMKGHSHVYWYRQLPEEGLKFMVYLQKENIIDESGMPKERFSAEFPKEGPSILRIQQVVRGDSAAYFCASSLQGASTDTQYFGPGTRLTVL.

The V and J genes are TRBV18 and TRBJ1-1; 9 bases are shared with TRBD1. The CDR3 length is 14 residues. V gave up 5 bases and J gave up 1 base; unmatched junction bases: 2. The germline V gene has CDR1 KGHSH and CDR2 LQKENI. For the CDR3, the DNA is TGTGCCAGCTCAGAGGGACAGGGGAACACTGAAGCTTTCTTT. Its protein product is CASSEGQGNTEAFF.

The rearrangement joins TRBV28 to TRBJ1-4; D gene ambiguous. Germline V lookup: CDR1 MDHEN, CDR2 SYDVKM. The CDR3 runs to 14 residues. The germline V and J ends were trimmed by 7 bases and 5 bases, with 14 bases remaining between them. CDR3 loop: CASTQSDGNEKLFF. The CDR3, as DNA: TGTGCCAGCACCCAATCGGACGGGAATGAAAAACTGTTTTTT.

This rearrangement joins TRBV7-9 to TRBJ1-2, with 7 bases fitting TRBD1. The V gene end was trimmed by 5 bases and the J gene end by 8 bases; junction bases not matched to a gene: 5. Germline V gene sequence: CDR1 SEHNR, CDR2 FQNEAQ (reference sequence). This CDR3 is built from 12 residues. The CDR3: CASSKQGLGYTF. CDR3 in DNA: TGTGCCAGCAGCAAACAGGGGCTCGGCTACACCTTC.

This chain links TRBV5-1 with TRBJ2-7; no clear D. Trimming took 6 bases from V and 2 from J, leaving 9 bases between them. Germline CDR1 reads SGHRS; CDR2 reads YFSETQ. The CDR3 is made up of 12 amino acids. The CDR3 region is CASNGQPYEQYF. CDR3 coding DNA: TGCGCCAGCAACGGGCAACCCTACGAGCAGTACTTC. The full variable domain, its missing parts supplied by reference TRBV5-1 and TRBJ2-7, is KAGVTQTPRYLIKTRGQQVTLSCSPISGHRSVSWYQQTPGQGLQFLFEYFSETQRNKGNFPGRFSGRQFSNSRSEMNVSTLELGDSALYLCASNGQPYEQYFGPGTRLTVT.

This rearrangement joins TRBV6-5 to TRBJ1-2; D perhaps matches TRBD1 (5 bases). The CDR3 length is 13 residues. Germline V gene lookup returns CDR1 MNHEY and CDR2 SVGAGI. The V end was cut by 0 bases, the J end by 4 bases, with 6 bases between. CDR3 nucleotides: TGTGCCAGCAGTTACTCGGGGGTCTATGGCTACACCTTC. Residues: CASSYSGVYGYTF.

The chain links TRBV7-8 to TRBJ1-2; no firm D call. In germline, CDR1 is SGHVS, CDR2 FQNEAQ. Deletions cut 4 bases from V and 0 bases from J, with 9 bases between. CDR3 length: 14 amino acids. DNA of the CDR3: TGTGCCAGCAGCTCGAGAGCGGCTAACTATGGCTACACCTTC. It yields the protein CASSSRAANYGYTF. Supplemented by reference TRBV7-8 and TRBJ1-2, the full variable domain reads GAGVSQSPRYKVAKRGQDVALRCDPISGHVSLFWYQQALGQGPEFLTYFQNEAQLDKSGLPSDRFFAERPEGSVSTLKIQRTQQEDSAVYLCASSSRAANYGYTFGSGTRLTVV.

The V and J genes are TRBV27 and TRBJ1-6; 8 bases line up with TRBD1. From germline, CDR1 is MNHEY and CDR2 SMNVEV (reference sequence). V shed 7 bases and J 9 bases; nucleotides not matched to a gene: 17. There are 17 residues in the CDR3. Written as DNA, the CDR3 is TGTGCCAGCACCCTACGCCCCGACAGGGGAGTTATTTCACCCCTCCACTTT. This gives the protein CASTLRPDRGVISPLHF.

The V and J genes are TRBV9 and TRBJ2-2; D is ambiguous. Trimming removed 4 bases at V and 1 base at J, with 14 bases between. Germline V gene data show CDR1 as SGDLS and CDR2 as YYNGEE. The CDR3 consists of 16 residues. CDR3 region: CASSTGPLKNTGELFF. CDR3 coding DNA: TGTGCCAGCAGCACGGGCCCCCTGAAGAACACCGGGGAGCTGTTTTTT.

The chain links TRBV14 to TRBJ1-2; D unclear. The CDR3 totals 13 residues. With 5 bases removed from V and 7 bases from J, the gap between germline ends came to 14 bases. Germline CDR1 and CDR2: SGHDN and FVKESK. DNA for the CDR3: TGTGCCAGCAGCTTTTTGCAAGAGGTTGGCTACACCTTC. Translation: CASSFLQEVGYTF.

The CDR3 bases are TGTGCCAGCAGTCCTGAGGGTGATAATTCACCCCTCCACTTT. It is translated as CASSPEGDNSPLHF. The chain uses TRBV7-9 and TRBJ1-6, with unresolved D. V lost 6 bases and J 5 bases, leaving 11 bases between the germline ends. This CDR3 has 14 residues. CDR1 and CDR2 (germline): SEHNR, FQNEAQ (reference sequence).

The V and J genes are TRBV15 and TRBJ1-3; D not certain. Trimming took off 0 bases at V and 0 bases at J, with 3 bases between the two ends. This CDR3 is 14 amino acids long. Looked up from germline, CDR1 is LNHNV and CDR2 is YYDKDF (reference sequence). CDR3: CATSRDGSGNTIYF. The DNA for the CDR3 is TGTGCCACCAGCAGAGACGGCTCTGGAAACACCATATATTTT.

This chain connects TRBV6-2 or TRBV6-3 to TRBJ2-1; 9 bases agree with TRBD2. The CDR3 sequence is 19 residues long. Germline assignment: CDR1 MNHEY and CDR2 SVGEGT. V lost 0 bases to trimming and J lost 0 bases; unmatched junction nucleotides: 9. CDR3 residues: CASSYSASGGSSSYNEQFF. CDR3 bases: TGTGCCAGCAGTTACTCTGCCAGCGGGGGGTCAAGCTCCTACAATGAGCAGTTCTTC.

The CDR3 DNA sequence: TGCGCCAGCAGCCCGGGACAGGGGTCCGGGGAGCAGTACTTC. Encoded protein: CASSPGQGSGEQYF. The chain links TRBV5-1 to TRBJ2-7; 10 bases fit TRBD1. The CDR3 consists of 14 residues. From germline, CDR1 is SGHRS and CDR2 YFSETQ. The V and J ends lost 4 bases and 7 bases, in that order; junction bases with no gene match: 8.

V usage is TRBV3-1 (or the pseudogene TRBV3-2) and J usage is TRBJ1-6; D gene uncertain. The CDR3 totals 12 residues. V shed 3 bases and J shed 7 bases, with 4 bases lying between them. The germline V gene encodes CDR1 LGHDT and CDR2 YNNKEL (reference sequence). The CDR3 protein is CASSQANSPLHF. The CDR3 nucleotides read TGTGCCAGCAGCCAGGCAAATTCACCCCTCCACTTT.

The CDR3 sequence is CASSQGTAKNIQYF. In DNA form, the CDR3 reads TGTGCCAGCAGCCAAGGAACAGCCAAAAACATTCAGTACTTC. The rearrangement joins TRBV3-1 (or the pseudogene TRBV3-2) to TRBJ2-4; D remains ambiguous. The CDR3 totals 14 residues. V was clipped by 1 base and J by 0 bases, with 4 bases between them. Germline CDR1 is LGHDT and CDR2 is YNNKEL (reference sequence).